The text below deals with one T cell receptor (beta chain). The antigen is unknown. The record originates from a study of breast tumors, draining lymph nodes, adjacent tissues. Trimming took off 3 bases at V and 6 bases at J, with 18 bases between the two ends. Germline V gene lookup returns CDR1 DFQATT and CDR2 SNEGSKA (reference sequence). The CDR3 totals 14 residues. MiXCR was run by TCRdb on the multiplex PCR reads, yielding one entry per CDR3 protein. The data show about 200,000 distinct CDR3 sequences, 34% seen once. Axillary draining lymph nodes of breast cancer patients supplied the node samples. Notes on the study in general: The data were judged consistent with most tumor T cells coming from lymph node and expanding in tumor. Luminal-like breast cancer showed significantly greater tumor-nontumor repertoire similarity than basal-like breast cancer did. Tumors had less TCR diversity than lymph nodes, more than nontumor tissue. Data only fit, rather than demonstrated, lymph node origin of most tumor T cells.

This TCR was recovered from a female donor with breast cancer. Some clones in this sample may be carry-over from other donors' samples. The sequenced sample was axillary lymph node tissue. The chain employs TRBV20-1 and TRBJ2-7; maybe TRBD1 (5 bases). The CDR3 sequence is CSARKQELTSEQYF. The CDR3, as DNA: TGCAGTGCTAGGAAACAGGAATTAACCTCCGAGCAGTACTTC.